This T cell receptor (beta chain) was found in a study of spatial heterogeneity in lung cancer. One entry per CDR3 protein results from TCRdb running MiXCR on the 5' RACE reads. The sample carries tens of thousands of distinct CDR3 sequences, roughly an eighth recorded once. This clonotype was counted ten times or more. V lost 4 bases to trimming and J lost 7 bases, with 14 bases between them. Germline CDR1 and CDR2: LGHNA and YNFKEQ. The CDR3 is 15 amino acids. Regarding time point: sample taken at primary tumor resection. The clonotype was recovered from a male donor with early-stage non-small cell lung cancer. Sequencing used PBMCs, obtained at surgery. The rearrangement joins TRBV4-2 to TRBJ1-6; D might be TRBD1 (5 bases). CDR3 in amino acids: CASSPFGTSNSPLHF. CDR3 in DNA: TGTGCCAGCAGCCCCTTCGGGACCTCCAATTCACCCCTCCACTTT.